Below are 20 T cell receptor beta chains sequenced from a single sample in a study of T cells in tumors after PD-1 blockade (dated by TCRdb to about 2019). The time point label for this specimen denotes: after anti-PD-1 therapy. Receptor amplification or capture employed the immunoSEQ multiplex PCR assay. As stored in TCRdb, this immuneACCESS dataset retains in-frame rearrangements with V and J assigned. A fraction of the clones does not appear; measured against another copy, unresolved V genes explain less than half of the discrepancy, and the remainder lacks a known reason. The sample profile shows 7,500 to 9,500 clones; 55% to 75% of them were found once. The ten largest clones capture under 6% of the sample. The sequencing used tumor tissue, collected after anti-PD-1 treatment. The receptor set was obtained from a human donor with basal cell carcinoma.

The rearrangement joins TRBV2 to TRBJ2-7; possibly TRBD2 for D (6 bases). Trimming pared 2 bases from V and 0 bases from J, leaving 14 bases between. The CDR3 runs to 16 residues. Germline V CDR1 and CDR2: SNHLY, FYNNEI. This chain's CDR3 is CASSEPGGTSSYEQYF. The CDR3 DNA is TGTGCCAGCAGTGAACCAGGAGGGACTTCCTCCTACGAGCAGTACTTC.

The chain combines TRBV18 with TRBJ1-5, with unresolved D. The CDR3 has 13 amino acids. V lost 6 bases, J lost 3 bases, and 9 bases lay in between. Germline assignment: CDR1 KGHSH and CDR2 LQKENI. The CDR3 region has the DNA TGTGCCAGCTCTGAGGGAGACAATCAGCCCCAGCATTTT. It encodes CASSEGDNQPQHF. The whole variable domain, filled in from reference TRBV18 and TRBJ1-5, reads NAGVMQNPRHLVRRRGQEARLRCSPMKGHSHVYWYRQLPEEGLKFMVYLQKENIIDESGMPKERFSAEFPKEGPSILRIQQVVRGDSAAYFCASSEGDNQPQHFGDGTRLSIL.

The chain couples TRBV4-1 to TRBJ2-5, with 7 bases identical to TRBD1. The CDR3 extends over 18 amino acids. V trimming: 0 bases; J trimming: 0 bases; junction bases outside the gene matches: 10. Germline loops: CDR1 MGHRA, CDR2 YSYEKL. The CDR3: CASSQEIRTGKNQETQYF. The CDR3 DNA is TGCGCCAGCAGCCAAGAAATTAGGACAGGAAAAAACCAAGAGACCCAGTACTTC.

This clone was seen a single time. CDR3 sequence: CAWVPVFGSQKTMNTEAFF. CDR3 in DNA: TGTGCCTGGGTGCCCGTTTTTGGAAGCCAAAAAACAATGAACACTGAAGCTTTCTTT. The V gene is TRBV30, the J gene TRBJ1-1; unclear D gene. The V end lost 5 bases, the J end lost 0 bases, and 28 bases lay between the germline ends. Looked up from germline, CDR1 is GTSNPN and CDR2 is SVGIG (reference sequence). The CDR3 totals 19 residues.

In its sample, this clone was seen a few times. The V gene is TRBV5-5, the J gene TRBJ1-3, with 8 positions matching TRBD1. CDR3 length equals 14 residues. Unmatched junction bases numbered 8, after V lost 6 bases and J lost 6 bases. The V gene's germline CDR1 is SGHKS and CDR2 YYEKEE (reference sequence). Here the CDR3 reads CASTLTTGENTIYF. The CDR3 nucleotides read TGTGCCAGCACCCTTACGACAGGGGAAAACACCATATATTTT. Full variable domain (missing parts from reference TRBV5-5 and TRBJ1-3): DAGVTQSPTHLIKTRGQQVTLRCSPISGHKSVSWYQQVLGQGPQFIFQYYEKEERGRGNFPDRFSARQFPNYSSELNVNALLLGDSALYLCASTLTTGENTIYFGEGSWLTVV.

The chain couples TRBV6-5 to TRBJ1-5; no clear D. The CDR3 consists of 15 residues. Trimming shortened V by 2 bases and J by 1 base, and 9 bases separated the two germline ends. CDR1 is MNHEY and CDR2 is SVGAGI in the germline V gene. CDR3 in amino acids: CASSYDGGSNQPQHF. The DNA for the CDR3 is TGTGCCAGCAGTTACGATGGCGGAAGCAATCAGCCCCAGCATTTT.

Comments on this clone: Other DNA sequences in the same sample also yield this CDR3. The rearrangement uses TRBV2 and TRBJ1-2, with 8 bases aligning to TRBD1. The germline V gene has CDR1 SNHLY and CDR2 FYNNEI. CDR3 size: 15 residues. With V trimmed by 7 bases and J by 4 bases, 11 bases remained unmatched. The CDR3 reads CASTSDRAGVYGYTF. The CDR3, as DNA: TGTGCCAGCACCTCGGACAGGGCAGGTGTCTATGGCTACACCTTC.

The gene calls are TRBV5-6 and TRBJ2-5; TRBD2 is a possible D gene (5 bases). Germline lookup yields CDR1 SGHDT and CDR2 YYEEEE. V lost 3 bases and J lost 5, with 14 bases in between. This CDR3 contains 14 residues. The CDR3 DNA sequence: TGTGCCAGCAGCTCATGGACTCGGCGGGAGACCCAGTACTTC. This codes for CASSSWTRRETQYF.

This chain connects TRBV11-3 to TRBJ2-1; D possibly corresponds to TRBD1 (6 bases). In germline, CDR1 is SGHNT, CDR2 YENEEA. Trimming left V 5 bases short and J 10 bases short, with 12 bases between. CDR3 length: 12 amino acids. CDR3 residues: CASSPDRYEQFF. The CDR3 coding sequence is TGTGCCAGCAGCCCAGACAGGTACGAGCAGTTCTTC. Full variable domain (missing parts from reference TRBV11-3 and TRBJ2-1): EAGVVQSPRYKIIEKKQPVAFWCNPISGHNTLYWYLQNLGQGPELLIRYENEEAVDDSQLPKDRFSAERLKGVDSTLKIQPAELGDSAVYLCASSPDRYEQFFGPGTRLTVL.

The chain is built from TRBV29-1 and TRBJ1-4, with 8 bases aligning to TRBD1. Germline V CDR1 and CDR2: SQVTM, ANQGSEA. Trimming removed 4 bases from V and 8 bases from J; junction bases left unmatched: 9. The length of the CDR3 is 14 residues. The DNA for the CDR3 is TGCAGCGTTGGTATAGACAGGGGAAGCGAAAAACTGTTTTTT. This sequence encodes CSVGIDRGSEKLFF. The whole variable domain, remainder taken from reference TRBV29-1 and TRBJ1-4, is SAVISQKPSRDICQRGTSLTIQCQVDSQVTMMFWYRQQPGQSLTLIATANQGSEATYESGFVIDKFPISRPNLTFSTLTVSNMSPEDSSIYLCSVGIDRGSEKLFFGSGTQLSVL.

The chain recombines TRBV19 with TRBJ2-7; TRBD1 might be the D (6 bases). Trimming took off 4 bases at V and 3 bases at J, with 13 bases between the two ends. Germline loops: CDR1 LNHDA, CDR2 SQIVND (reference sequence). The CDR3 is made up of 14 amino acids. CDR3 nucleotides: TGTGCCAGTAGTACAACAGGGCGATTCTACGAGCAGTACTTC. It codes for CASSTTGRFYEQYF.

The V and J genes are TRBV5-6 and TRBJ2-7; perhaps TRBD1 as D (5 bases). The CDR3 extends over 15 amino acids. Germline-derived CDR1 and CDR2 are SGHDT and YYEEEE. Deletions cut 2 bases from V and 5 bases from J, with 17 bases between. Here the CDR3 reads CASSLLSREYDEQYF. In DNA, the CDR3 is TGTGCCAGCAGCTTATTGTCCAGGGAATATGACGAGCAGTACTTC.

The chain has TRBV6-2 or TRBV6-3 and TRBJ2-5, with D unclear. This CDR3 contains 11 residues. Per germline, CDR1 MNHEY and CDR2 SVGEGT. V lost 5 bases and J 7 bases, leaving 8 bases between the germline ends. The CDR3 sequence is CASSASGTQYF. In nucleotides, the CDR3 is TGTGCCAGCAGTGCCTCGGGGACCCAGTACTTC.

CDR3 residues: CASSQGTGRGQFF. Written as DNA, the CDR3 is TGTGCCAGCAGCCAAGGGACGGGGCGGGGACAGTTCTTC. This chain joins TRBV3-1 (or the pseudogene TRBV3-2) and TRBJ2-1, with D possibly matching TRBD2 (6 bases). V dropped 1 base and J dropped 13 bases, with 14 bases sitting between them. Germline V gene lookup returns CDR1 LGHDT and CDR2 YNNKEL (reference sequence). CDR3 length: 13 amino acids.

The chain couples TRBV7-6 to TRBJ2-3; perhaps TRBD2 as D (7 bases). This CDR3 has 15 amino acids. V dropped 5 bases and J dropped 4 bases, with 16 bases sitting between them. Germline V gene data show CDR1 as SGHVS and CDR2 as FNYEAQ. CDR3 nucleotides: TGTGCCAGCAGCATCCTGGGCGGGGGCGCAGATACGCAGTATTTT. The encoded protein is CASSILGGGADTQYF.

The genes are TRBV5-3 and TRBJ2-2; D not certain. TRBV5-3 is recorded as an ORF, its role being uncertain. V shed 0 bases and J shed 0 bases, with 6 bases lying between them. The CDR3 is 15 amino acids. The CDR3 DNA follows: TGTGCCAGAAGCTTGGTCCGGACGAACACCGGGGAGCTGTTTTTT. This sequence encodes CARSLVRTNTGELFF.

CDR3 in amino acids: CASSRDRPGKYSYGYTF. The DNA for the CDR3 is TGTGCCAGCAGCAGGGATAGACCCGGGAAATACTCGTATGGCTACACCTTC. This sequence joins TRBV21-1 and TRBJ1-2. TRBV21-1 is a pseudogene segment. This CDR3 is built from 17 residues.

The chain employs TRBV7-9 and TRBJ2-1; the match to TRBD2 covers 10 bases. CDR3 size: 15 residues. Per the germline V gene, CDR1 is SEHNR and CDR2 is FQNEAQ (reference sequence). Germline trimming cut 1 base from V and 6 bases from J; bases unmatched to any gene: 3. The CDR3 sequence is CASSLGAGGRNEQFF. Written as DNA, the CDR3 is TGTGCCAGCAGCTTAGGAGCGGGGGGGCGCAATGAGCAGTTCTTC.

The chain combines TRBV25-1 with TRBJ1-5; D remains unclear. In germline, CDR1 is MGHDK, CDR2 SYGVNS. Trimming took 8 bases from V and 4 from J, leaving 9 bases between them. The CDR3 is 12 residues long. The CDR3 nucleotides read TGTGCCAGCCAAGTGGCGAATCAGCCCCAGCATTTT. It translates to CASQVANQPQHF.

J is TRBJ1-3 and V is TRBV6-1; 8 bases are shared with TRBD1. The junction had 9 bases not matched to a gene; V was cut back by 10 bases and J by 1 base. Germline V lookup: CDR1 MNHNS, CDR2 SASEGT. The CDR3 has 15 amino acids. The CDR3 is CATQDRESSGNTIYF. The CDR3, as DNA: TGTGCCACTCAGGACAGGGAGAGTTCTGGAAACACCATATATTTT.